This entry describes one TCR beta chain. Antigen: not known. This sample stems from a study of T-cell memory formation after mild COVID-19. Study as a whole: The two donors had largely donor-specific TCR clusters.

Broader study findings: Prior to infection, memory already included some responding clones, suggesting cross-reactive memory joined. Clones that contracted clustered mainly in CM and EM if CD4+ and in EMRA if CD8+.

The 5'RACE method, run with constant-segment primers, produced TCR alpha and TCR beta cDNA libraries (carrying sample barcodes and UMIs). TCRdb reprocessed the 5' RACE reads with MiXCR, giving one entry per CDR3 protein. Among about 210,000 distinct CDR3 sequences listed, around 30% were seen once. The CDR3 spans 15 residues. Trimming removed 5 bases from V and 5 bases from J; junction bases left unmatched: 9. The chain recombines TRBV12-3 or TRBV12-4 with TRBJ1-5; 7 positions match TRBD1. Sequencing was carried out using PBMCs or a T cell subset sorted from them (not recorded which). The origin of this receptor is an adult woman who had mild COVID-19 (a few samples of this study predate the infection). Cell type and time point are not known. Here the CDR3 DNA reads TGTGCCAGCAGTACGACAGGGTTTTCGGATCAGCCCCAGCATTTT. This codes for CASSTTGFSDQPQHF.